This TCR beta chain was recovered during a study of cytomegalovirus exposure and HLA in healthy donors. Study as a whole: About 80 million unique TCRs, all from HLA-typed donors, were included in an early release of the data. General observations from the study: Exclusion applied to some V segments, including TRBV6-2 and TRBV6-3, as they were indistinguishable.

The PCR was carried out with 60 Vbeta primers and 13 Jbeta primers. Measured with immunoSEQ multiplex PCR; TCRdb has only the in-frame clones, and not every one. The top ten hold approximately 1.4% of the sample, which has some 200,000 clones, roughly 9.5% seen once. This clone was seen a handful of times. As yet, its antigen is unknown. CDR3 length: 13 amino acids. V was pared by 4 bases and J by 4 bases, with 4 bases of the junction left unmatched. Germline loops: CDR1 SGHDT, CDR2 YYEEEE. The sample consisted of PBMCs. This TCR came from a woman aged 25 to 45 in good health and CMV-seropositive. This sequence joins TRBV5-6 and TRBJ1-2; the match to TRBD1 covers 7 bases. The CDR3 is CASSRDRFYGYTF. The CDR3 nucleotides are TGTGCCAGCAGCCGGGACAGATTCTATGGCTACACCTTC.